The clone carrying this TCR beta chain has just a few counts. Its antigen is not known. Germline V gene lookup returns CDR1 LNHDA and CDR2 SQIVND (reference sequence). V was pared by 0 bases and J by 6 bases, with 15 bases between. This CDR3 contains 15 residues. Clones were read by immunoSEQ multiplex PCR, and TCRdb kept only the in-frame ones, dropping some. The table lists tens of thousands of clones, more than 75% of them singletons, with more than 4% in the top ten. This entry belongs to a study of T cell responses to AZD1222 COVID-19 vaccine. General observations from the study: Clonal diversity may have been underestimated, and the donors were mostly white British, with more females than males. Repertoire collection took place solely once the T cell response had peaked.

The starting material was peripheral blood, obtained on day 0 of AZD1222 vaccination. V usage is TRBV19 and J usage is TRBJ2-7; D is perhaps TRBD1 (6 bases). This TCR was sampled from an adult in good health. For the CDR3, the DNA is TGTGCCAGTAGTATAGATAAGGACAGCCCGAGCGAGCAGTACTTC. Protein: CASSIDKDSPSEQYF.